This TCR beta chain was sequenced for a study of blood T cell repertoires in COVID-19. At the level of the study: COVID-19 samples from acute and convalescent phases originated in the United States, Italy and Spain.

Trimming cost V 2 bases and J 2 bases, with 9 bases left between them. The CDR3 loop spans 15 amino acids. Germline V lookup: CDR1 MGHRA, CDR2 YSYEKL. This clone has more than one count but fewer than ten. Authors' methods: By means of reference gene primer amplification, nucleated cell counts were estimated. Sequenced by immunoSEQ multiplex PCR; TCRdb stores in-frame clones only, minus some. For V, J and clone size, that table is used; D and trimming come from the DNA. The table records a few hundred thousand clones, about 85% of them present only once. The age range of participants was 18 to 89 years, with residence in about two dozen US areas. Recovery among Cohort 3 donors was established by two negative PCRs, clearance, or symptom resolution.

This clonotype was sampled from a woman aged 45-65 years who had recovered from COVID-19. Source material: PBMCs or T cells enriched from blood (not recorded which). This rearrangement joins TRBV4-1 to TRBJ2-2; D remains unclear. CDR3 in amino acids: CASSQPWANTGELFF. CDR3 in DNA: TGCGCCAGCAGCCAACCTTGGGCTAACACCGGGGAGCTGTTTTTT.